One and the same sample provided the 5 T cell receptor beta chains below, sequenced in a study of regulatory T cells in long-lasting Graves disease. Libraries of TCR beta came from iRepertoire HTBI primers plus Arm-PCR of CDR3 regions. TCRdb passed the multiplex PCR reads through MiXCR, listing each CDR3 protein once. Among 400,000 to 450,000 distinct CDR3 sequences listed, 15% to 20% were seen once. As for time point: newly diagnosed GD, antithyroid drugs for less than 3 months. Construction of the TCR library relied on RNA isolated from PBMCs. The same data also went into a second study, on T cells in Graves' hyperthyroidism and ophthalmopathy.

The sample here was peripheral blood mononuclear cells (PBMCs), taken at new diagnosis, from a patient treated with antithyroid drugs. The receptors come from a woman under 40 with Graves disease.

Only a few counts were recorded for this clonotype. The genes are TRBV6-1 and TRBJ2-5, with 15 bases identical to TRBD2. Germline V gene lookup returns CDR1 MNHNS and CDR2 SASEGT. The CDR3 spans 16 residues. V was clipped by 6 bases and J by 3 bases; unmatched bases: 5. CDR3 sequence (DNA): TGTGCCAGCAGCGCGGGACTAGCGGGAGGAAAAGAGACCCAGTACTTC. It yields the protein CASSAGLAGGKETQYF.

As to this clonotype: Given a much more abundant clone one base away, this may be a read error. This chain uses TRBV18 with TRBJ2-7; 9 bases agree with TRBD1. CDR1 and CDR2 from the germline V gene are KGHSH and LQKENI. This CDR3 has 15 residues. CDR3 loop: CASSPTGQGRYGQYF. As DNA, the CDR3 is TGTGCCAGCTCACCAACGGGACAGGGCAGGTACGGGCAGTACTTC.

This clonotype was observed at least ten times. The chain uses TRBV2 and TRBJ1-4; 7 nucleotides agree with TRBD1. Trimming at V came to 6 bases and at J to 7 bases, leaving 11 bases not matched to a gene. The CDR3 covers 15 residues. Germline CDR1 reads SNHLY; CDR2 reads FYNNEI. The CDR3 region is CASSPSGTEGEKLFF. CDR3 bases: TGTGCCAGCAGCCCTTCCGGGACAGAGGGTGAAAAACTGTTTTTT.

V and J are TRBV18 and TRBJ2-5; 10 positions match TRBD1. Germline assignment: CDR1 KGHSH and CDR2 LQKENI. The CDR3 consists of 15 residues. V lost 6 bases, J lost 1 base, and 5 bases stayed unmatched. The CDR3 loop reads CASSPGTGAQETQYF. The CDR3, as DNA: TGTGCCAGCTCGCCCGGGACAGGGGCCCAAGAGACCCAGTACTTC.

The genes are TRBV6-5 and TRBJ2-6; 9 positions agree with TRBD1. Germline V gene sequence: CDR1 MNHEY, CDR2 SVGAGI. This CDR3 contains 19 residues. Trimming at V came to 0 bases and at J to 0 bases, leaving 6 bases not matched to a gene. The CDR3 loop is CASSYSGTGLLSGANVLTF. The CDR3 coding sequence is TGTGCCAGCAGTTACTCAGGGACAGGGCTTCTCTCTGGGGCCAACGTCCTGACTTTC.